One and the same sample provided the 29 T cell receptor beta chains below, sequenced in a study of shared clonotypes between healthy human individuals. The assay was immunoSEQ multiplex PCR, and TCRdb's table has in-frame clones only and misses some. The sample carries approximately 460,000 clones, approximately 77% recorded once. Sample: PBMCs. The receptor set was obtained from a middle-aged woman in good health. Some clones in this sample may be carry-over from other donors' samples.

V is TRBV11-2 and J is TRBJ2-5; unclear D gene. Germline V CDR1 and CDR2: SGHAT, FQNNGV. V dropped 1 base and J dropped 5 bases, with 11 bases sitting between them. The CDR3 has 14 residues. The CDR3 bases are TGTGCCAGCAGCTTAGGGAGCCTTCAGGAGACCCAGTACTTC. This translates into CASSLGSLQETQYF.

The chain uses TRBV28 and TRBJ2-7; 12 nucleotides align to TRBD2. This CDR3 is built from 15 residues. J lost 5 bases, V lost 3 bases, and 5 bases had no gene match. Germline-derived CDR1 and CDR2 are MDHEN and SYDVKM. CDR3 residues: CASSLTSGSIHEQYF. DNA of the CDR3: TGTGCCAGCAGTTTGACTAGCGGGAGTATCCACGAGCAGTACTTC.

The genes are TRBV15 and TRBJ1-3; D might be TRBD1 (5 bases). Per the germline V gene, CDR1 is LNHNV and CDR2 is YYDKDF (reference sequence). Trimming pared 0 bases from V and 2 bases from J, leaving 11 bases between. CDR3 size: 16 residues. Here the CDR3 DNA reads TGTGCCACCAGCAGAGACCCAGGGAGTGCTGGAAACACCATATATTTT. This codes for CATSRDPGSAGNTIYF.

This clone was seen only a few times. V is TRBV9 and J is TRBJ2-7; TRBD2 matches at 11 bases. The V gene end was trimmed by 0 bases and the J gene end by 3 bases; junction bases not matched to a gene: 11. CDR1 is SGDLS, CDR2 YYNGEE, per germline. The CDR3 runs to 18 residues. CDR3 sequence (DNA): TGTGCCAGCAGCGTAGCGACTAGCGGGGATGAACCCATCTACGAGCAGTACTTC. Encoded protein: CASSVATSGDEPIYEQYF.

The genes are TRBV5-6 and TRBJ1-5; D ambiguous. The CDR3 has 15 residues. CDR1 and CDR2 (germline): SGHDT, YYEEEE. Between the trimmed V and J ends, which lost 0 bases and 9 bases, there was a span of 16 bases. CDR3 region: CASSLGGGRLAPQHF. Here the CDR3 DNA reads TGTGCCAGCAGCTTGGGGGGAGGCAGGCTCGCGCCCCAGCATTTT.

The chain is built from TRBV15 and TRBJ2-5, with 9 bases fitting TRBD1. J lost 6 bases, V lost 0 bases, and 2 bases had no gene match. CDR3 length: 14 residues. Germline CDR1 is LNHNV and CDR2 is YYDKDF (reference sequence). The CDR3 protein is CATSRENRGQTQYF. The DNA for the CDR3 is TGTGCCACCAGCAGAGAGAACAGGGGGCAGACCCAGTACTTC.

This sequence joins TRBV5-1 and TRBJ2-1; D is possibly TRBD2 (6 bases). Germline CDR1 is SGHRS and CDR2 is YFSETQ. This CDR3 comprises 15 residues. Trimming removed 0 bases from V and 4 bases from J, with 11 bases in between. DNA of the CDR3: TGCGCCAGCAGCTTGGAACTAGCCGGGTACAATGAGCAGTTCTTC. Translated: CASSLELAGYNEQFF.

This clone was detected once. The V and J genes are TRBV7-9 and TRBJ2-1; unclear D gene. The CDR3 contains 14 residues. Germline CDR1 and CDR2: SEHNR and FQNEAQ (reference sequence). V gave up 1 base and J gave up 5 bases, with 9 bases separating them. CDR3 loop: CASSLDPLHNEQFF. The CDR3 DNA is TGTGCCAGCAGCTTAGACCCCCTCCACAATGAGCAGTTCTTC.

The chain couples TRBV18 to TRBJ2-3; possibly TRBD1 for D (5 bases). CDR3 length: 16 amino acids. V was shortened by 1 base and J by 1 base, with 12 bases between the two germline ends. In germline, CDR1 is KGHSH, CDR2 LQKENI. CDR3 sequence (DNA): TGTGCCAGCTCACCACTCGGGCAGGGCCGCACAGATACGCAGTATTTT. Its translation: CASSPLGQGRTDTQYF.

This clone was picked up one time. The chain uses TRBV4-2 and TRBJ2-1; D possibly corresponds to TRBD2 (6 bases). From germline, CDR1 is LGHNA and CDR2 YNFKEQ. This CDR3 spans 15 amino acids. The V and J ends lost 3 bases and 2 bases respectively, with 11 bases between them. CDR3 sequence: CASSQGLQAYNEQFF. The CDR3 nucleotides read TGTGCCAGCAGCCAGGGACTTCAAGCCTACAATGAGCAGTTCTTC.

The chain joins TRBV28 to TRBJ1-2; no clear D gene. The CDR3 runs to 11 residues. CDR1 is MDHEN and CDR2 is SYDVKM in the germline V gene. The CDR3: CAGQNNYGYTF. In DNA, the CDR3 is TGTGCAGGGCAGAATAACTATGGCTACACCTTC.

The chain couples TRBV7-9 to TRBJ2-3; 11 nucleotides match TRBD2. Trimming cost V 5 bases and J 1 base; bases outside gene matches: 2. This CDR3 has 15 residues. Per germline, CDR1 SEHNR and CDR2 FQNEAQ (reference sequence). For the CDR3, the DNA is TGTGCCAGCAGCCCGACTAGCGGGGGCACAGATACGCAGTATTTT. Translating it yields CASSPTSGGTDTQYF. Full variable domain (missing parts from reference TRBV7-9 and TRBJ2-3): DTGVSQNPRHKITKRGQNVTFRCDPISEHNRLYWYRQTLGQGPEFLTYFQNEAQLEKSRLLSDRFSAERPKGSFSTLEIQRTEQGDSAMYLCASSPTSGGTDTQYFGPGTRLTVL.

This clone is a singleton in its sample. The rearrangement joins TRBV29-1 to TRBJ1-3, with D unresolved. This CDR3 region has 11 residues. Germline CDR1 reads SQVTM; CDR2 reads ANQGSEA. Trimming took off 3 bases at V and 3 bases at J, with 3 bases between the two ends. CDR3 DNA sequence: TGCAGCGTTGACAGTGGAAACACCATATATTTT. It encodes CSVDSGNTIYF.

This sequence joins TRBV4-3 and TRBJ2-1; TRBD2 agrees at 12 bases. This CDR3 has 16 amino acids. Germline trimming cut 0 bases from V and 9 bases from J; bases unmatched to any gene: 6. The germline CDR1 and CDR2 sequences are LGHNA and YSLEER. CDR3 DNA: TGCGCCAGCAGCCAAGAGGCCCTAGCGGGAGGGGGTGAGCAGTTCTTC. This gives the protein CASSQEALAGGGEQFF.

This clone was observed many times. The chain is built from TRBV7-9 and TRBJ1-1; D uncertain. Trimming took 1 base from V and 5 from J, leaving 8 bases between them. CDR3 length: 13 amino acids. CDR1 is SEHNR and CDR2 is FQNEAQ in the germline V gene (reference sequence). As DNA, the CDR3 is TGTGCCAGCAGCTTAGGCTTTGCGACTGAAGCTTTCTTT. It encodes CASSLGFATEAFF.

CDR3 amino acids: CATRTVAGGADTQYF. In DNA form, the CDR3 reads TGTGCCACTCGGACGGTAGCGGGAGGGGCAGATACGCAGTATTTT. The V gene is TRBV19, the J gene TRBJ2-3; 11 nucleotides match TRBD2. Germline assignment: CDR1 LNHDA and CDR2 SQIVND (reference sequence). The CDR3 is 15 amino acids. The trim removed 10 bases at V and 4 bases at J, leaving 10 bases unmatched.

Comments on this clone: Other DNA sequences in this specimen translate into the identical CDR3. The CDR3 spells CASSEAGSYEQYF. DNA for the CDR3: TGTGCCAGCAGTGAAGCGGGCAGTTACGAGCAGTACTTC. The rearrangement joins TRBV6-1 to TRBJ2-7; no clear D. The CDR3 is made up of 13 amino acids. V was clipped by 0 bases and J by 4 bases, with 7 bases between them. Per germline, CDR1 MNHNS and CDR2 SASEGT.

V usage is TRBV28 and J usage is TRBJ1-4; TRBD1 might be the D (5 bases). This CDR3 has 12 residues. Germline lookup yields CDR1 MDHEN and CDR2 SYDVKM. With 6 bases removed from V and 8 bases from J, the gap between germline ends came to 10 bases. In nucleotides, the CDR3 is TGTGCCAGCAGCCAGGGTGAAGAAAAACTGTTTTTT. It yields the protein CASSQGEEKLFF.

This chain connects TRBV27 to TRBJ2-7; 7 nucleotides line up with TRBD2. The V segment lost 5 bases and the J segment 8 bases; nucleotides outside the gene matches: 9. The CDR3 is made up of 13 amino acids. Germline assignment: CDR1 MNHEY and CDR2 SMNVEV (reference sequence). The CDR3 region has the DNA TGTGCCAGCAGTCCACCCGAGCGGGGTAAGCAGTACTTC. Translated: CASSPPERGKQYF.

The gene calls are TRBV5-1 and TRBJ2-3; 8 nucleotides align to TRBD2. Germline-derived CDR1 and CDR2 are SGHRS and YFSETQ. V was pared by 4 bases and J by 0 bases, with 4 bases of the junction left unmatched. The CDR3 totals 15 residues. CDR3 DNA sequence: TGCGCCAGCAGCCCGTCTAGCGGGAGCACAGATACGCAGTATTTT. Encoded protein: CASSPSSGSTDTQYF.

This clone appeared a single time. The chain employs TRBV4-2 and TRBJ1-1; a weak D match, TRBD1 (6 bases). The ends were cut back, 0 bases at V and 0 bases at J, with 8 bases in the middle. The CDR3 is 15 amino acids. Germline CDR1 reads LGHNA; CDR2 reads YNFKEQ. Here the CDR3 reads CASSQEPGVNTEAFF. CDR3 nucleotides: TGTGCCAGCAGCCAAGAACCAGGGGTGAACACTGAAGCTTTCTTT.

The rearrangement links TRBV29-1 to TRBJ1-1; D is possibly TRBD1 (6 bases). V shed 6 bases and J shed 8 bases, with 16 bases lying between them. CDR1 SQVTM and CDR2 ANQGSEA come from the germline V gene. CDR3 length equals 12 residues. The DNA of the CDR3 is TGCAGCGTCCCGAGGGGGGGTAGGGAAGCTTTCTTT. Translated, it gives CSVPRGGREAFF.

The gene calls are TRBV10-3 and TRBJ2-7; 10 nucleotides match TRBD2. V trimming: 0 bases; J trimming: 4 bases; junction bases outside the gene matches: 3. The CDR3 has 15 amino acids. The germline gives CDR1 ENHRY, CDR2 SYGVKD. CDR3 nucleotides: TGTGCCATCAGTGAGTCCGTACTAGCGGGATACGAGCAGTACTTC. Protein: CAISESVLAGYEQYF.

The chain couples TRBV6-5 to TRBJ1-3; no clear D gene. CDR1 MNHEY and CDR2 SVGAGI come from the germline V gene. The CDR3 extends over 14 amino acids. V was trimmed by 0 bases and J by 2 bases, leaving 5 bases between them. The CDR3 region is CASSYSSTGNTIYF. The CDR3 nucleotides read TGTGCCAGCAGTTACTCCTCAACTGGAAACACCATATATTTT.

In regard to this clone: A far larger clone is one nucleotide away, so this likely arose from a read error. The same CDR3 is also encoded by other DNA sequences in this sample. The CDR3 DNA reads TGTGCCTGGACAGTCACAATGGGGCGGCTTGAAGCTTTCTTC. This gives the protein CAWTVTMGRLEAFF. The gene calls are TRBV30 and TRBJ1-1; perhaps TRBD1 as D (5 bases). The germline V gene has CDR1 GTSNPN and CDR2 SVGIG (reference sequence). The CDR3 has 14 residues.

The chain couples TRBV4-1 to TRBJ2-1; 7 positions match TRBD1. Germline V gene data show CDR1 as MGHRA and CDR2 as YSYEKL. CDR3 length equals 16 residues. The J segment lost 8 bases and the V segment lost 2 bases, leaving 12 bases of the junction unmatched. The CDR3 sequence is CASSQPHGDRADEQFF. CDR3 DNA sequence: TGCGCCAGCAGCCAACCCCACGGCGACAGGGCCGATGAGCAGTTCTTC.

The genes are TRBV7-2 and TRBJ2-7; weak D call: TRBD2 (5 bases). V dropped 2 bases and J dropped 3 bases, with 14 bases sitting between them. Per germline, CDR1 SGHTA and CDR2 FQGNSA. The CDR3 runs 15 residues. CDR3 loop: CASSLSGGPSYEQYF. The CDR3 DNA reads TGTGCCAGCAGCTTAAGTGGCGGGCCCAGCTACGAGCAGTACTTC. The complete variable domain, with remaining parts taken from reference TRBV7-2 and TRBJ2-7, reads GAGVSQSPSNKVTEKGKDVELRCDPISGHTALYWYRQSLGQGLEFLIYFQGNSAPDKSGLPSDRFSAERTGGSVSTLTIQRTQQEDSAVYLCASSLSGGPSYEQYFGPGTRLTVT.

V gene TRBV5-1 combines with J gene TRBJ1-5, with 8 positions matching TRBD1. J gave up 5 bases and V 0 bases, and 7 bases lay outside the gene matches. The CDR3 contains 16 residues. Germline CDR1 and CDR2: SGHRS and YFSETQ. The CDR3 DNA sequence: TGCGCCAGCAGCTTGGCCTCGGACAGGGTCTATCAGCCCCAGCATTTT. Protein product: CASSLASDRVYQPQHF.

This rearrangement joins TRBV27 to TRBJ1-2, with D perhaps matching TRBD1 (5 bases). The CDR3 has 13 amino acids. V was shortened by 3 bases and J by 8 bases, with 13 bases between the two germline ends. CDR1 is MNHEY and CDR2 is SMNVEV in the germline V gene (reference sequence). The CDR3 sequence is CASSFSGTVGYTF. The CDR3 nucleotides read TGTGCCAGCAGTTTTTCAGGGACGGTGGGCTACACCTTC.